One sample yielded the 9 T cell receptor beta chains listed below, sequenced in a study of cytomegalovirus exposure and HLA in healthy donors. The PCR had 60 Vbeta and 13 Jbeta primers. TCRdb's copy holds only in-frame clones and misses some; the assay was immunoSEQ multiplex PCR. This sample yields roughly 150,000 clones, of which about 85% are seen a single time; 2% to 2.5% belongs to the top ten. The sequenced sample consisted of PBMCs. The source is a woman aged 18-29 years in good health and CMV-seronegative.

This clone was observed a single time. Here the CDR3 reads CAVGVGSSQPQHF. As DNA, the CDR3 is TGTGCCGTAGGAGTGGGGAGTTCTCAGCCCCAGCATTTT. The rearrangement joins TRBV7-8 to TRBJ1-5; the D is unclear. The CDR3 is 13 residues long. Germline V gene lookup returns CDR1 SGHVS and CDR2 FQNEAQ. The germline V and J ends were trimmed by 11 bases and 6 bases, with 17 bases remaining between them.

DNA for the CDR3: TGCGCCACTTCTGACCCACAGGGGGGAAATGAGCAGTTCTTC. Translation gives CATSDPQGGNEQFF. This chain uses TRBV5-1 with TRBJ2-1; TRBD1 matches 8 bases. Germline V CDR1 and CDR2: SGHRS, YFSETQ. V lost 9 bases and J lost 7; bases outside the gene matches: 12. The CDR3 runs 14 residues.

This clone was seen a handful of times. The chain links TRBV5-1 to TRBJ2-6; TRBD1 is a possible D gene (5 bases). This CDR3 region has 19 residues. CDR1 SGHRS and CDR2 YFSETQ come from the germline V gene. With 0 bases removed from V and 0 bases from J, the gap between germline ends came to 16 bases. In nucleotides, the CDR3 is TGCGCCAGCAGCTTGGCCCAGGCCCAGGGCCTCTCTGGGGCCAACGTCCTGACTTTC. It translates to CASSLAQAQGLSGANVLTF.

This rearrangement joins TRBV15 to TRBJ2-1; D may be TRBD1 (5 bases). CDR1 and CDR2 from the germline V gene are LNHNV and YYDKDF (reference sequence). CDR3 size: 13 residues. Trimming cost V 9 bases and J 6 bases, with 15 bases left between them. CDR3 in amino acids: CATGVAVSNEQFF. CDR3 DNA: TGTGCCACAGGGGTCGCAGTCTCCAATGAGCAGTTCTTC.

The CDR3 sequence: CASSPTGGRSYGYTF. In DNA form, the CDR3 reads TGTGCCAGCAGCCCAACAGGGGGCCGTAGCTATGGCTACACCTTC. The chain has TRBV28 and TRBJ1-2, with 9 bases lining up with TRBD1. Germline loops: CDR1 MDHEN, CDR2 SYDVKM. There are 15 residues in the CDR3. Losses at the gene ends were 6 bases for V and 4 bases for J; bases not matched to a gene: 9.

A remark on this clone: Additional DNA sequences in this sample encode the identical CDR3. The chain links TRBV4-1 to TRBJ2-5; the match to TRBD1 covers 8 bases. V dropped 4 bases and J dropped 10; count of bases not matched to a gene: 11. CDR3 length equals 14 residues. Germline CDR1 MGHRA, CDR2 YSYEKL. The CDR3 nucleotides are TGCGCCAGCAGCCCCCCTGGGACAGGCCCCCGCCAGTACTTC. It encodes CASSPPGTGPRQYF.

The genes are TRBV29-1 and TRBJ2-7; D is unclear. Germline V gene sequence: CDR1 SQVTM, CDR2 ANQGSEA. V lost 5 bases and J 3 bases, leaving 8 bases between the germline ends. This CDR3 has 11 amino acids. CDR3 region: CSVLQSYEQYF. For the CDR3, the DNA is TGCAGCGTTTTACAGAGCTACGAGCAGTACTTC.

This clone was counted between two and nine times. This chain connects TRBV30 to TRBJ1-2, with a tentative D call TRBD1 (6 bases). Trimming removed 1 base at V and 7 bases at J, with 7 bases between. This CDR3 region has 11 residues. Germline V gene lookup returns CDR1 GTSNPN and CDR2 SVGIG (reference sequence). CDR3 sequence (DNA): TGTGCCTGGAGTGACAGGGCTGGCTACACCTTC. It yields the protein CAWSDRAGYTF.

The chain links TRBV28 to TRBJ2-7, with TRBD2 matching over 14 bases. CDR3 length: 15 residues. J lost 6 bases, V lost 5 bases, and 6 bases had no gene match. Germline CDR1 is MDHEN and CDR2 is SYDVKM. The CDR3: CASSPTGTSGGEQYF. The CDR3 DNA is TGTGCCAGCAGTCCCACCGGGACTAGCGGGGGCGAGCAGTACTTC.